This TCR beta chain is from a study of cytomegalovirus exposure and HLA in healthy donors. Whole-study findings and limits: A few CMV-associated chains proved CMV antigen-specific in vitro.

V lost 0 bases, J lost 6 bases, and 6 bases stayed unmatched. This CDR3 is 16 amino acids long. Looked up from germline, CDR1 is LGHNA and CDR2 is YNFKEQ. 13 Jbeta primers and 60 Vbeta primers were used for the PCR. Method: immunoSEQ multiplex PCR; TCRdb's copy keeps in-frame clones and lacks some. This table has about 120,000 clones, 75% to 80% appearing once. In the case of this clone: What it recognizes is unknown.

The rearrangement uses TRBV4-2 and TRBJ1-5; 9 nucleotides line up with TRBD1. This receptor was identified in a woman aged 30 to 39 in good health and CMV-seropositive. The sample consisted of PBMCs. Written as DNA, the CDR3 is TGTGCCAGCAGCCAAGAACCGGGACAGGGAATTCAGCCCCAGCATTTT. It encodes CASSQEPGQGIQPQHF.